Sequencing of this T cell receptor beta chain was carried out in a study of shared clonotypes between healthy human individuals (dated by TCRdb to 2018 to 2021). As for the study more broadly: The cohort included a few men and a couple of women between 18 and 49 years of age. The study deeply sequenced blood TCR repertoires of five healthy adults to estimate repertoire size and the extent of clonotype sharing between individuals. Different laboratories and diverse techniques were used to prepare libraries and sequence TCR repertoires, to increase sequencing depth and limit assay-specific biases. For each donor, CD4 naive and CD4 memory were each run on three plates, CD8 naive on two plates, and CD8 memory on one plate. Leukapheresis yielded between about 0.85 and 10 billion PBMCs per donor. Broad study findings and their caveats: Naive subsets generally had larger estimated clonotype richness than memory subsets did. Because the study included a small number of donors, the genetic and exposure-history diversity represented was limited. Based on pairwise subsampling, the degree of clonotype sharing among donors was expected to be affected by sequencing depth. Rarefaction of sorted-subset datasets indicated incomplete sequencing despite the large sequencing depth. Clonotypes shared by all four sorted-subset donors showed higher generation probabilities than non-shared clonotypes. When a few donors were compared, the shared fraction of clonotypes was roughly 4.8% for naive CD4, about 4% for naive CD8, 2.3% for memory CD4, and 0.3% to 0.5% for memory CD8. Sampling was limited to blood, and TCR repertoires in tissue likely differ from TCR repertoires in blood.

The donors were healthy, HIV-negative adults who had no recently reported acute infections or vaccinations. Only Caucasian adults living in Nashville, Tennessee, USA were represented among the donors. CD4+ T cells were enriched through magnetic negative selection, after which naive cells were positively selected on CD45RA and the remaining negative fraction served as the memory subset. Blood was obtained by leukapheresis, after which PBMCs were separated by Ficoll-Histopaque density gradient centrifugation and cryopreserved in liquid nitrogen vapor phase. Purity and quantity of every magnetically sorted T cell population were checked by analytical flow cytometry. Genomic DNA was isolated from every sorted fraction and measured by UV absorbance on a Nanodrop 2000c. TCR CDR3 regions were amplified from genomic DNA by multiplex PCR using the deep immunoSEQ assay. For each cell subset, the extracted genomic DNA was distributed evenly across all wells of several immunoSEQ 96-well plates, and each plate served as one replicate. Each replicate PCR for sorted subsets received about 0.2 ug genomic DNA, equal to roughly 30,000 T cell genomes. Purified libraries were measured with a Qubit 3.0 fluorometer, size-checked on a Bioanalyzer 2100, and measured again with the KAPA Library Quantification kit. A separate single-read 150-cycle Illumina NextSeq 550 flow cell was used to sequence each immunoSEQ 96-well plate. Regarding the original processing steps: The immunoSEQ output contained only junctional sequences without quality scores, so filtering could not match that applied to full-length reads. To assign V/J genes and CDR3, sequences were annotated against IMGT germline references using PyIR, a Python wrapper for IgBLAST v1.9. Reads were filtered out if the reads had weak V/J assignments (E-value above 1e-6), no CDR3, stop codons, out-of-frame junctions, or ambiguous translated residues. V3J clonotypes were defined as sequences sharing an identical inferred V gene, J gene, and CDR3 amino acid sequence. The percentage overlap between two repertoires was calculated by dividing the number of shared unique clonotypes by the size of the smaller repertoire. Repertoire richness was assessed with RTK rarefaction, the Chao1 estimator, and Recon v2.1 estimates of unobserved clonotypes. OLGA was used to compute generation probabilities for all TCRbeta clonotypes that the gDNA method yielded from four donors. Held by TCRdb, this immuneACCESS table contains in-frame sequences only and omits some clones. Under half of the omission traces to an unresolved V gene where checked; the cause of the rest is unknown. V, J and clone size reflect that table, while D and trimming were determined from the DNA. This sample holds a few million clones; around 94% were observed only once. Jointly, the top ten make up roughly 0.14% of the sample.

As to this clone: It has no known antigen specificity. The input lacks base qualities; no much larger clone sits a single base away.

The germline V gene gives CDR1 as SQVTM and CDR2 as ANQGSEA. Including the terminal cysteine and phenylalanine, the CDR3 comprises 14 residues. Here the CDR3 DNA is all that survives: 42 bases in frame from base 1. V is reduced by 6 bases and J by 1 base, leaving a spacing of 15 bases between them. The sequence links TRBV29-1 to TRBJ1-1; no D gene call is confident. The clonotype originates from a man aged 18 to 30 in good health. Material for sequencing was naive CD4+ T cells sorted from blood. This sample's cell subset or site label indicates: CD45RA+ positively selected. The DNA reads TGCAGCGTGGCTGTCGGACGGAAGAACACTGAAGCTTTCTTT. Its coded protein is CSVAVGRKNTEAFF.